Described below is a single T cell receptor beta chain sequence and its context. The record originates from a study of blood T cell repertoires in COVID-19. Method: immunoSEQ multiplex PCR; TCRdb's copy keeps in-frame clones and lacks some. The sample includes roughly 500,000 clones, approximately 87% seen only once; the top ten take 1.8%. Looked up from germline, CDR1 is MNHEY and CDR2 is SVGAGI. Trimming pared 2 bases from V and 7 bases from J, leaving 15 bases between. CDR3 length equals 16 residues. Sample: PBMCs or T cells enriched from blood (not recorded which). The chain employs TRBV6-5 and TRBJ1-6; D gene unclear. This sequence originates from a woman in her thirties or forties who had recovered from COVID-19. This CDR3 is CASSYRVADVNSPLHF. CDR3 bases: TGTGCCAGCAGTTACCGGGTTGCCGACGTGAATTCACCCCTCCACTTT.